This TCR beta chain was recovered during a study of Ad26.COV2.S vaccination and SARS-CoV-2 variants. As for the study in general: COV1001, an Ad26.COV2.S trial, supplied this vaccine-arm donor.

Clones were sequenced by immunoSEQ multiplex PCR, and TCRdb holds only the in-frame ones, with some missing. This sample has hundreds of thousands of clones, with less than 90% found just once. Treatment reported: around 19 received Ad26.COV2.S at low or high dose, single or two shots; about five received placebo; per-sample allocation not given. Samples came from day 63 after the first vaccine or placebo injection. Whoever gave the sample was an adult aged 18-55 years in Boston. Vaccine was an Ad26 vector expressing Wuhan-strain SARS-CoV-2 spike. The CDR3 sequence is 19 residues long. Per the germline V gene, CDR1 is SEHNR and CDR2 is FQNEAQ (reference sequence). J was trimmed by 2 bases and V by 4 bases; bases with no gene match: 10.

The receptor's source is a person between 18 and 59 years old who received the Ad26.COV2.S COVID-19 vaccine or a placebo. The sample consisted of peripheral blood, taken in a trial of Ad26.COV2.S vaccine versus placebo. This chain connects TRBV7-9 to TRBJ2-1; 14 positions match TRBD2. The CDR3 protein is CASSSAGTSGRGTYNEQFF. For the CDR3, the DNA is TGTGCCAGCAGCTCGGCCGGGACTAGCGGGAGAGGCACCTACAATGAGCAGTTCTTC. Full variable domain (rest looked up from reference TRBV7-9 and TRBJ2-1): DTGVSQNPRHKITKRGQNVTFRCDPISEHNRLYWYRQTLGQGPEFLTYFQNEAQLEKSRLLSDRFSAERPKGSFSTLEIQRTEQGDSAMYLCASSSAGTSGRGTYNEQFFGPGTRLTVL.